The subject of this entry is one T cell receptor (beta chain). This specimen belongs to a study of blood T cell repertoires in COVID-19. The wider study: The United States, Italy and Spain provided the acute and convalescent COVID-19 samples. Nucleic acid was either cDNA or gDNA, and it came from T cells, B-cell-depleted T cells, or PBMCs.

The V gene's germline CDR1 is KGHDR and CDR2 SFDVKD. This CDR3 is 16 amino acids long. V lost 4 bases, J lost 5 bases, and 6 bases stayed unmatched. In the original processing: Nucleated cell number was recorded as an estimate derived from reference gene primer amplification. Assay: immunoSEQ multiplex PCR; the TCRdb copy retains only in-frame clones and omits some. D and trimming come from the DNA, and the V and J calls and clone size come from that table. In the table there are approximately 210,000 clones, approximately 91% of which are singletons. The receptor comes from a woman aged 40 to 50 who had recovered from COVID-19. This chain links TRBV24-1 with TRBJ2-3; 12 positions agree with TRBD2. The sequencing input was peripheral blood. The CDR3 coding sequence is TGTGCCACCAGTGACCAACTAGCGGGGGGTAGAGATACGCAGTATTTT. Protein: CATSDQLAGGRDTQYF.